This T cell receptor beta chain comes out of a study of blood T cell repertoires in COVID-19. Study-wide context: T cells, B-cell-depleted T cells, or PBMCs supplied cDNA or gDNA.

Repertoires were generated with immunoSEQ multiplex PCR, while TCRdb's copy carries only in-frame clones and drops some. The table records over 110,000 clones, around 88% of them present only once. The germline CDR1 and CDR2 sequences are DFQATT and SNEGSKA (reference sequence). The CDR3 runs to 14 residues. The J segment lost 5 bases and the V segment lost 3 bases, leaving 7 bases of the junction unmatched. The sequence was collected from a human donor in a cohort sampled during active COVID-19. The gene calls are TRBV20-1 and TRBJ1-2; TRBD1 agrees at 9 bases. The sequencing input was peripheral blood. CDR3 residues: CSASETGGLYGYTF. DNA for the CDR3: TGCAGTGCTAGTGAAACAGGGGGCCTATATGGCTACACCTTC.